Each of the 25 T cell receptor beta chains below was sequenced from the same sample in a study of identical twins. TCRdb redid the calling of the 5' RACE reads with MiXCR, one entry per CDR3 protein. The table records some 900,000 distinct CDR3 sequences, over 9% of them present only once. This sample also appeared in a second study, on yellow fever vaccine responses in identical twins.

Sequenced material: PBMCs. Receptors originate from a woman under 30 in good health.

This clonotype has more than one count but fewer than ten. J is TRBJ2-7 and V is TRBV20-1, with no clear D. The CDR3 is made up of 13 amino acids. Germline-derived CDR1 and CDR2 are DFQATT and SNEGSKA (reference sequence). The V and J ends lost 3 bases and 3 bases respectively, with 12 bases between them. CDR3 sequence reads: CSASPTKRYEQYV. The CDR3 DNA follows: TGCAGTGCTAGTCCGACAAAGCGCTACGAGCAGTACGTC.

This chain connects TRBV11-2 to TRBJ2-3; 7 bases agree with TRBD2. The V gene's germline CDR1 is SGHAT and CDR2 FQNNGV. CDR3 length: 20 residues. With V trimmed by 5 bases and J by 2 bases, 22 bases remained unmatched. The CDR3, as DNA: TGTGCCAGCAGCCGATTAACAATTAAGCTAGCGGCTTCATTCACAGATACGCAGTATTTT. The encoded protein is CASSRLTIKLAASFTDTQYF.

This clonotype came up a few times. The V and J genes are TRBV5-1 and TRBJ1-6, with TRBD1 as a possible D gene (5 bases). CDR1 and CDR2 from the germline V gene are SGHRS and YFSETQ. With 3 bases removed from V and 3 bases from J, the gap between germline ends came to 10 bases. CDR3 length: 15 residues. The CDR3 DNA reads TGCGCCAGCAGCTCTGGGGCAGACTATAATTCACCCCTCCACTTT. It yields the protein CASSSGADYNSPLHF.

This clonotype was counted ten times or more. V gene TRBV5-1 combines with J gene TRBJ2-3; 10 bases fit TRBD2. The germline V gene encodes CDR1 SGHRS and CDR2 YFSETQ. The CDR3 is 15 residues long. J lost 5 bases, V lost 3 bases, and 6 bases had no gene match. CDR3 coding DNA: TGCGCCAGCAGCTCCCAAGCGGGAGGGCGAGATACGCAGTATTTT. Protein sequence: CASSSQAGGRDTQYF. The full variable domain, in which reference TRBV5-1 and TRBJ2-3 provide the parts outside the CDR3, is KAGVTQTPRYLIKTRGQQVTLSCSPISGHRSVSWYQQTPGQGLQFLFEYFSETQRNKGNFPGRFSGRQFSNSRSEMNVSTLELGDSALYLCASSSQAGGRDTQYFGPGTRLTVL.

The chain recombines TRBV20-1 with TRBJ2-5; D may be TRBD2 (7 bases). The germline V gene encodes CDR1 DFQATT and CDR2 SNEGSKA (reference sequence). The CDR3 covers 14 residues. V shed 2 bases and J shed 5 bases, with 15 bases lying between them. The CDR3 DNA follows: TGCAGTGCTAGATGGTGGGGGGGCCGGGAGACCCAGTACTTC. Translation gives CSARWWGGRETQYF.

This clonotype was observed a few times. The chain recombines TRBV27 with TRBJ1-6; D possibly corresponds to TRBD1 (5 bases). The V end lost 6 bases, the J end lost 7 bases, and 16 bases lay between the germline ends. This CDR3 is 15 amino acids long. Germline V CDR1 and CDR2: MNHEY, SMNVEV (reference sequence). The CDR3 DNA follows: TGTGCCAGCAGCCCCTTGGGAGCAGGGAATTCACCCCTCCACTTT. Translation gives CASSPLGAGNSPLHF.

The chain links TRBV7-9 to TRBJ2-1, with D possibly being TRBD1 or TRBD2 (5 bases each). This CDR3 has 17 amino acids. CDR1 is SEHNR and CDR2 is FQNEAQ in the germline V gene (reference sequence). V was pared by 1 base and J by 4 bases, with 17 bases between. The CDR3, as DNA: TGTGCCAGCAGCTTAGGAGTAGCGCCAGGGCCATACAATGAGCAGTTCTTC. It codes for CASSLGVAPGPYNEQFF.

The CDR3 protein is CASSFWRTGGSGNQPQHF. The CDR3 nucleotides are TGTGCCAGCAGTTTTTGGAGGACAGGGGGTTCTGGCAATCAGCCCCAGCATTTT. J is TRBJ1-5 and V is TRBV28, with 10 positions matching TRBD1. The CDR3 is made up of 18 amino acids. Germline V lookup: CDR1 MDHEN, CDR2 SYDVKM. V lost 3 bases, J lost 2 bases, and 10 bases stayed unmatched.

This chain links TRBV28 with TRBJ1-3, with D possibly being TRBD1 (6 bases). Between the trimmed V and J ends, which lost 4 bases and 0 bases, there was a span of 10 bases. Germline CDR1 MDHEN, CDR2 SYDVKM. CDR3 size: 15 residues. The CDR3 bases are TGTGCCAGCAGTTCCGAGACAGGCTCTGGAAACACCATATATTTT. Amino acids: CASSSETGSGNTIYF.

In its sample, this clonotype was seen a few times. The chain combines TRBV10-3 with TRBJ2-7; tentative D call: TRBD2 (5 bases). CDR3 size: 13 residues. CDR1 and CDR2 (germline): ENHRY, SYGVKD. V was pared by 1 base and J by 3 bases, with 7 bases between. CDR3 sequence (DNA): TGTGCCATCAGTGAGTTAGCGCTCTACGAGCAGTACTTC. Encoded protein: CAISELALYEQYF.

The CDR3 loop is CASKLAGDKSSYNEQFF. Here the CDR3 DNA reads TGTGCCAGCAAACTAGCGGGGGACAAGAGCTCCTACAATGAGCAGTTCTTC. The rearrangement uses TRBV6-1 and TRBJ2-1; 11 positions agree with TRBD2. This CDR3 spans 17 amino acids. The ends lost 7 bases at V and 0 bases at J; junction bases unmatched: 8. Germline V gives CDR1 MNHNS, CDR2 SASEGT.

V usage is TRBV9 and J usage is TRBJ2-1; D possibly corresponds to TRBD2 (6 bases). V lost 0 bases, J lost 5 bases, and 15 bases lay in between. This CDR3 spans 16 amino acids. Germline lookup yields CDR1 SGDLS and CDR2 YYNGEE. CDR3 sequence (DNA): TGTGCCAGCAGCGTAGTTCCTCGACTAGGGAACAATGAGCAGTTCTTC. This encodes CASSVVPRLGNNEQFF.

The gene calls are TRBV7-8 and TRBJ2-1, with D uncertain. CDR1 is SGHVS and CDR2 is FQNEAQ in the germline V gene. Between the trimmed V and J ends, which lost 0 bases and 5 bases, there was a span of 8 bases. The CDR3 loop spans 14 amino acids. The CDR3 coding sequence is TGTGCCAGCAGCTTAGCGCAGTGGAACAATGAGCAGTTCTTC. Amino acids: CASSLAQWNNEQFF.

This chain links TRBV20-1 with TRBJ1-5, with D possibly being TRBD1 (5 bases). Germline CDR1 DFQATT, CDR2 SNEGSKA (reference sequence). Trimming took off 5 bases at V and 0 bases at J, with 11 bases between the two ends. The CDR3 totals 14 residues. CDR3 in amino acids: CSAYRILSNQPQHF. CDR3 bases: TGCAGTGCTTACAGGATCCTTAGCAATCAGCCCCAGCATTTT.

This clonotype was seen a few times. The chain couples TRBV20-1 to TRBJ2-4; no clear D. V gave up 3 bases and J gave up 6 bases, with 6 bases separating them. Germline loops: CDR1 DFQATT, CDR2 SNEGSKA (reference sequence). This CDR3 has 11 residues. CDR3 protein: CSASGGNIQYF. In DNA form, the CDR3 reads TGCAGTGCTAGTGGTGGAAACATTCAGTACTTC.

This clonotype appeared a few times. The rearrangement uses TRBV28 and TRBJ2-1; TRBD1 might be the D (6 bases). The V and J ends lost 7 bases and 8 bases respectively, with 21 bases between them. Germline V gene sequence: CDR1 MDHEN, CDR2 SYDVKM. The CDR3 has 15 amino acids. CDR3 nucleotides: TGTGCCAGCACCAACATAGGCGAGGGGGAACATGAGCAGTTCTTC. Protein sequence: CASTNIGEGEHEQFF.

The V gene is TRBV5-1, the J gene TRBJ2-2; possible D gene TRBD1, 6 bases. V lost 0 bases and J 7 bases, leaving 10 bases between the germline ends. This CDR3 comprises 14 residues. CDR1 SGHRS and CDR2 YFSETQ come from the germline V gene. As DNA, the CDR3 is TGCGCCAGCAGCTTGGTTTCAGGGGTCGGGGAGCTGTTTTTT. This translates into CASSLVSGVGELFF.

V is TRBV20-1 and J is TRBJ2-6; 9 nucleotides match TRBD1. Trimming at V came to 1 base and at J to 0 bases, leaving 10 bases not matched to a gene. The CDR3 contains 19 residues. Looked up from germline, CDR1 is DFQATT and CDR2 is SNEGSKA (reference sequence). The chain's CDR3 is CSARARRGQGLSGANVLTF. In nucleotides, the CDR3 is TGCAGTGCTAGAGCCCGAAGGGGACAGGGCCTCTCTGGGGCCAACGTCCTGACTTTC.

This chain links TRBV6-1 with TRBJ2-7; 7 nucleotides align to TRBD2. Per the germline V gene, CDR1 is MNHNS and CDR2 is SASEGT. The CDR3 totals 14 residues. V shed 6 bases and J 5 bases; nucleotides not matched to a gene: 10. The CDR3 reads CASRPPGLTNEQYF. CDR3 nucleotides: TGTGCCAGCAGACCACCGGGACTAACGAACGAGCAGTACTTC.

This clonotype was seen a handful of times. The gene calls are TRBV5-1 and TRBJ2-2; 9 bases agree with TRBD1. In germline, CDR1 is SGHRS, CDR2 YFSETQ. This CDR3 has 16 residues. Trimming at V came to 4 bases and at J to 4 bases, leaving 8 bases not matched to a gene. As DNA, the CDR3 is TGCGCCAGCAGCAGAGAACAGGGGGCGAGCACCGGGGAGCTGTTTTTT. This encodes CASSREQGASTGELFF. Variable domain in full (rest from reference TRBV5-1 and TRBJ2-2): KAGVTQTPRYLIKTRGQQVTLSCSPISGHRSVSWYQQTPGQGLQFLFEYFSETQRNKGNFPGRFSGRQFSNSRSEMNVSTLELGDSALYLCASSREQGASTGELFFGEGSRLTVL.

This chain connects TRBV27 to TRBJ1-2; D possibly corresponds to TRBD1 (5 bases). The CDR3 length is 15 residues. V was clipped by 8 bases and J by 0 bases, with 16 bases between them. Germline-derived CDR1 and CDR2 are MNHEY and SMNVEV (reference sequence). The CDR3 sequence: CASGGARDSNYGYTF. The CDR3 nucleotides are TGTGCCAGCGGGGGAGCCAGGGACTCTAACTATGGCTACACCTTC.

This clonotype showed up just a few times. V gene TRBV12-3 or TRBV12-4 combines with J gene TRBJ2-1; possible D gene TRBD2, 6 bases. Trimming stripped 7 bases from V and 7 bases from J, with 14 bases between. This CDR3 spans 13 amino acids. This chain's CDR3 is CASTPWGGNEQFF. The CDR3 DNA sequence: TGTGCCAGCACCCCCTGGGGAGGAAATGAGCAGTTCTTC.

The CDR3 DNA is TGTGCCAGCAGTTTCAGGCCTAGGGACACTGAAGCTTTCTTT. As protein: CASSFRPRDTEAFF. V gene TRBV28 combines with J gene TRBJ1-1; D not certain. V gave up 3 bases and J gave up 3 bases, with 11 bases separating them. Germline V lookup: CDR1 MDHEN, CDR2 SYDVKM. The CDR3 is made up of 14 amino acids. The full variable domain, rest sourced from reference TRBV28 and TRBJ1-1, is DVKVTQSSRYLVKRTGEKVFLECVQDMDHENMFWYRQDPGLGLRLIYFSYDVKMKEKGDIPEGYSVSREKKERFSLILESASTNQTSMYLCASSFRPRDTEAFFGQGTRLTVV.

The sample holds a few counts of this clonotype. CDR3 DNA sequence: TGTGCCAGCAGCTACCGAGGGGGGTTCCAGCCCCAGCATTTT. Amino acid sequence: CASSYRGGFQPQHF. The chain combines TRBV7-8 with TRBJ1-5; D is perhaps TRBD1 (6 bases). Trimming removed 4 bases from V and 7 bases from J, with 14 bases in between. This CDR3 region has 14 residues. CDR1 is SGHVS and CDR2 is FQNEAQ in the germline V gene.

This clonotype has more than one count but fewer than ten. V usage is TRBV11-2 and J usage is TRBJ2-7; 9 bases are shared with TRBD1. Germline V CDR1 and CDR2: SGHAT, FQNNGV. Losses at the gene ends were 7 bases for V and 4 bases for J; bases not matched to a gene: 14. CDR3 length equals 16 residues. The CDR3 DNA sequence: TGTGCCAGCACCCCCCCGTACGGGACAGGGAAGTACGAGCAGTACGTC. Protein product: CASTPPYGTGKYEQYV.